The rows below give T cell receptor beta chains drawn from one sample of a study of T cells after yellow fever vaccination. In TCRdb, the 5' RACE reads were re-called with MiXCR into one record per CDR3 protein. There are under 400,000 distinct CDR3 sequences in the sample; roughly 10% occur only once, and around 19% lies in the top ten. Sequencing was performed on PBMCs, taken on the day of the first yellow fever vaccination. These receptors were obtained from a man in his late teens or twenties who received the YFV17D yellow fever vaccine. Both conserved end residues are part of each CDR3. A D gene is named only where the DNA matches it firmly. Size tells how often a clone was seen (once, few, many) or the class of an expanded clone, and some rows leave it out.

TRBJ2-1 TRBV6-2/TRBV6-3 many TRBD2 TGTGCCAGCACCATGGGGGACTATTCCTACAATGAGCAGTTCTTC CASTMGDYSYNEQFF
TRBJ1-1 TRBV5-1 few - TGCGCCAGCAGCTTGAAATGGAACACTGAAGCTTTCTTT CASSLKWNTEAFF
TRBJ2-1 TRBV5-1 few - TGCGCCAGCAGCTTAAGGGTCGGGGGTCATGAGCAGTTCTTC CASSLRVGGHEQFF
TRBJ2-2 TRBV5-1 many - TGCGCCAGCAGCTTGGGGGCCGCGAACACCGGGGAGCTGTTTTTT CASSLGAANTGELFF
TRBJ1-6 TRBV5-4 - - TGTGCCAGCAGCCCTGGATGGGGGGCCAATAATTCACCCCTCCACTTT CASSPGWGANNSPLHF
TRBJ2-3 TRBV7-2 few TRBD2 TGTGCCAGCAGCCCGAGACTAGCGGGGGACACAGATACGCAGTATTTT CASSPRLAGDTDTQYF
TRBJ2-2 TRBV5-1 few - TGCGCCAGCGCCGAGGTCGGGGCCGGGACCGGGGAGCTGTTTTTT CASAEVGAGTGELFF
TRBJ2-4 TRBV19 - TRBD2 TGTGCCAGTAGTTCCCAAGGACTAGCGGGGCTTAACATTCAGTACTTC CASSSQGLAGLNIQYF
TRBJ2-1 TRBV7-6 few - TGTGCCAGCAGCGAGGGACTCCCTAGGGGCAATGAGCAGTTCTTC CASSEGLPRGNEQFF
TRBJ1-4 TRBV28 few TRBD1 TGTGCCAGCAGTTTAGGGACAGCAACTAATGAAAAACTGTTTTTT CASSLGTATNEKLFF
TRBJ1-1 TRBV5-6 few TRBD1 TGTGCCAGCAGCTGGGGACAGGGGGTCTCTGAAGCTTTCTTT CASSWGQGVSEAFF
TRBJ2-5 TRBV7-7 few - TGTGCTAGCAGCTTAGGGGTTCATTTGGGGGGCAGGTACCAAGAGACCCAGTACTTC CASSLGVHLGGRYQETQYF
TRBJ2-1 TRBV20-1 few - TGCAGTGCTAGGGGACTTAGCGCCCGATCCTACAATGAGCAGTTCTTC CSARGLSARSYNEQFF
TRBJ2-5 TRBV29-1 - TRBD2 TGCAGCGTTGCCCCCCGGTCGGGCAGCGGGAGGGAGACCCAGTACTTC CSVAPRSGSGRETQYF
TRBJ1-6 TRBV30 few - TGTGCCTGGAGTGGGGTGGAAGCCAGCTCCTATAATTCACCCCTCCACTTT CAWSGVEASSYNSPLHF
TRBJ2-7 TRBV15 - - TGTGCCACCAGCAGAGTTGGGGGGAGCTCCTACGAGCAGTACTTC CATSRVGGSSYEQYF
TRBJ1-1 TRBV12-3/TRBV12-4 few - TGTGCCAGCAAACTAGGGATTGGAGCTTTCTTT CASKLGIGAFF
TRBJ2-3 TRBV7-3 - - TGTGCCAGCAGCCCAGGAAGTTCCGCAGATACGCAGTATTTT CASSPGSSADTQYF
TRBJ1-1 TRBV7-9 few - TGTGCCAGCAGTTCGGGGGGGCTACGGACTGAAGCTTTCTTT CASSSGGLRTEAFF
TRBJ1-2 TRBV7-3 - - TGTGCCAGCAGCCCCGGCGGGGGTCGTGGCTACACCTTC CASSPGGGRGYTF
TRBJ2-5 TRBV15 few - TGTGCCACCAGCAGACCGGACGGCGAAGAGACCCAGTACTTC CATSRPDGEETQYF
TRBJ2-5 TRBV20-1 few - TGCAGTGCTAGTACAGGGCCAGAGACCCAGTACTTC CSASTGPETQYF
TRBJ2-2 TRBV27 - - TGTGCCAGCAGACGCACCGGGGAGCTGTTTTTT CASRRTGELFF
TRBJ2-5 TRBV6-5 few TRBD2 TGTGCCAGCAGTTACGGTTCTTTTGGACTAGCGGGGGCAGAGACCCAGTACTTC CASSYGSFGLAGAETQYF
TRBJ2-3 TRBV6-5 few - TGTGCCAGCAGTTACTGGGGCGAGCGGGATACGCAGTATTTT CASSYWGERDTQYF
TRBJ2-7 TRBV20-1 many - TGCAGTGCTCTTAGTATTTACGAGCAGTACTTC CSALSIYEQYF
TRBJ2-2 TRBV7-2 few TRBD1 TGTGCCAGCAGCTTAGCGGCGGGGACAGGGGGCACCGGGGAGCTGTTTTTT CASSLAAGTGGTGELFF
TRBJ2-7 TRBV12-3/TRBV12-4 few TRBD1 TGTGCCAGCAGTCTTCGACAGGGGCTTTCCAACGAGCAGTACTTC CASSLRQGLSNEQYF
TRBJ1-5 TRBV3-1 few - TGTGCCAGCAGCACAGGCAATAGCAATCAGCCCCAGCATTTT CASSTGNSNQPQHF
TRBJ1-2 TRBV30 - TRBD1 TGTGCCTGGAGTGTACAGGGGGCGGACTATGGCTACACCTTC CAWSVQGADYGYTF
TRBJ1-1 TRBV12-3/TRBV12-4 few TRBD1 TGTGCCAGCAGTCGCACCGGGACAGGGGGCTTCGAAGCTTTCTTT CASSRTGTGGFEAFF
TRBJ1-2 TRBV20-1 - - TGCAGTGCGGGGGGGGACGGATTCAATTATGGCTACACCTTC CSAGGDGFNYGYTF
TRBJ2-1 TRBV28 few TRBD1 TGTGCCAGCAGTTCGGAGACAGGGGGCCCCTACAATGAGCAGTTCTTC CASSSETGGPYNEQFF
TRBJ2-7 TRBV7-2 many - TGTGCCAGCAGAGGTCGGGCACCCTACGAGCAGTACTTC CASRGRAPYEQYF
TRBJ1-4 TRBV11-1 - TRBD1 TGTGCCAGCAGCCTAACCGGTGGCAGGGGGCACAGTCCAGAGTCGTCGCTGTTTTTT CASSLTGGRGHSPESSLFF
TRBJ1-5 TRBV20-1 - - TGCAGTGCTCTCCGGGACGTCGAATATCAGCCCCAGCATTTT CSALRDVEYQPQHF
TRBJ2-1 TRBV2 - TRBD1 TGTGCCAGCAGTGATCAAAGACAGGGAAGGTATGAGCAGTTCTTC CASSDQRQGRYEQFF
TRBJ1-1 TRBV5-6 many - TGTGCCAGCAGCTACCCCCACAGGGCCAAGAACACTGAAGCTTTCTTT CASSYPHRAKNTEAFF
TRBJ2-7 TRBV7-9 few - TGTGCCAGCAGCCCACAGAGTCGGCACTACGAGCAGTACTTC CASSPQSRHYEQYF
TRBJ2-3 TRBV6-2/TRBV6-3 - - TGTGCCAGCAAAAAAGTAATTGGGAACCAGGATACGCAGTATTTT CASKKVIGNQDTQYF
TRBJ2-6 TRBV4-3 - TRBD2 TGCGCCAGCAGCCAAGTTAGCGGGGGGGCTAATAAGGCCAACGTCCTGACTTTC CASSQVSGGANKANVLTF
TRBJ1-5 TRBV5-1 few - TGCGCCAGCAGCTTGGGTGTGGAGGGGCAGCCCCAGCATTTT CASSLGVEGQPQHF
TRBJ2-3 TRBV5-5 many - TGTGCCAGCAGCATACCTCGGGGGACCACAGATACGCAGTATTTT CASSIPRGTTDTQYF
TRBJ1-1 TRBV19 few - TGTGCCAGTAGAAGGGCGGGTATTACTGAAGCTTTCTTT CASRRAGITEAFF